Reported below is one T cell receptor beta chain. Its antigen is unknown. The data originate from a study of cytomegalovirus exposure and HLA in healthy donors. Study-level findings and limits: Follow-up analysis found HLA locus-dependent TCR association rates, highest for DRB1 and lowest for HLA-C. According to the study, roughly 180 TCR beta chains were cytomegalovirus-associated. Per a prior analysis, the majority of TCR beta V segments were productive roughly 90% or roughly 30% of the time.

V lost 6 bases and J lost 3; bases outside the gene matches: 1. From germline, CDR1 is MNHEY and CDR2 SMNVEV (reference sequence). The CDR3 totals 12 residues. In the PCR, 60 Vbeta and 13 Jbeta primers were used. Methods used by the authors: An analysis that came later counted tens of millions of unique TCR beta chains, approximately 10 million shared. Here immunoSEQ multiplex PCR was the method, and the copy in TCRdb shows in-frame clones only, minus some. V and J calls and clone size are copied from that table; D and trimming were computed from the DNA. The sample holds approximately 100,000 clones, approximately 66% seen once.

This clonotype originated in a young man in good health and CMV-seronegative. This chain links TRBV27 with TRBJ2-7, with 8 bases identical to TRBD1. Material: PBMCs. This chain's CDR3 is CASRTGGYEQYF. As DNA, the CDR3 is TGTGCCAGCAGAACAGGGGGCTACGAGCAGTACTTC.